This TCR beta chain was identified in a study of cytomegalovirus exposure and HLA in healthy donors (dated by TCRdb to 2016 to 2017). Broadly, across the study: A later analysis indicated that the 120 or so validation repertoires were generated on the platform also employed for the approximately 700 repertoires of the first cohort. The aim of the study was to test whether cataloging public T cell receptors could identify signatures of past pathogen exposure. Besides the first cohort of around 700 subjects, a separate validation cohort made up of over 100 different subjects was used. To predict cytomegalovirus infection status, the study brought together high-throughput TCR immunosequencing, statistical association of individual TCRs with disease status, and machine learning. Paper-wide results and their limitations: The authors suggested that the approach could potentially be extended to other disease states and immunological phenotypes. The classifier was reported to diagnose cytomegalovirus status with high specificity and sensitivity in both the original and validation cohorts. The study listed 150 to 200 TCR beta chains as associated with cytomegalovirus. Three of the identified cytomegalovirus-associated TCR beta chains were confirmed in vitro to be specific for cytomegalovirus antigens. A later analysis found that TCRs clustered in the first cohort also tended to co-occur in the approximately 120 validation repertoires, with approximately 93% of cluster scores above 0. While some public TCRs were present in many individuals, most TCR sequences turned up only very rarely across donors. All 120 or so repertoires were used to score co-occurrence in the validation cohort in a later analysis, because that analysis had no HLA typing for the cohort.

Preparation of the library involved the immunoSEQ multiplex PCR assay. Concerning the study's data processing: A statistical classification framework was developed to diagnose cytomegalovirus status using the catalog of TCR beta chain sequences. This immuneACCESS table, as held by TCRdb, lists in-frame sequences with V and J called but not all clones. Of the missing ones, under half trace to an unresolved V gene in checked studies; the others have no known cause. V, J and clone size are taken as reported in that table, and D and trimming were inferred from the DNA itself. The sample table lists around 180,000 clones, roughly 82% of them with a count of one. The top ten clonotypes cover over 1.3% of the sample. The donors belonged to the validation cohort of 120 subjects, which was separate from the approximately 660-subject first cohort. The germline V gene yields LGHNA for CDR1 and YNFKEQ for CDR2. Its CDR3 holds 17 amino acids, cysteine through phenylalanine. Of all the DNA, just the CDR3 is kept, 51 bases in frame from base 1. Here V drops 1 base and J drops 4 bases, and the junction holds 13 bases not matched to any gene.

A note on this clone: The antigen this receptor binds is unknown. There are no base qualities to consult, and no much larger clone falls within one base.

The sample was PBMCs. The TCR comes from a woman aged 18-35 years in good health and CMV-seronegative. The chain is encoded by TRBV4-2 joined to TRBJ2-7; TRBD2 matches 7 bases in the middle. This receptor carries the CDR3 CASSQGQMVLASYEQYF. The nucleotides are TGTGCCAGCAGCCAAGGGCAGATGGTACTAGCGTCTTACGAGCAGTACTTC.